One sample yielded the 10 T cell receptor beta chains listed below, sequenced in a study of neurological immune-mediated disorders. TCRdb called the 5' RACE reads again in MiXCR, with one record for every CDR3 protein. The repertoire includes 50,000 to 75,000 distinct CDR3 sequences, roughly 4% of them detected once, and roughly 2.7% sits in the top ten. The sequenced sample consisted of PBMCs. The origin of the receptors is a man aged 50 to 60 with multiple sclerosis.

This clonotype was recorded many times. The chain recombines TRBV12-3 or TRBV12-4 with TRBJ2-7, with D hard to call. The CDR3 sequence is 14 residues long. The V gene lost 5 bases and the J gene lost 4 bases, with 15 bases spanning the gap. The DNA for the CDR3 is TGTGCCAGCAGTCCCGTCGAGAAATCGTACGAGCAGTACTTC. Protein product: CASSPVEKSYEQYF.

This clonotype was seen a handful of times. A much larger clone sits a single nucleotide away, making a read error possible. This chain uses TRBV15 with TRBJ1-4; a possible D gene is TRBD1 (6 bases). This CDR3 contains 14 residues. Germline CDR1 LNHNV, CDR2 YYDKDF (reference sequence). CDR3: CATSNGGLNDKLFF. CDR3 coding DNA: TGTGCCACCAGCAACGGGGGCCTAAATGACAAACTGTTTTTT. Full variable domain (remainder filled in from reference TRBV15 and TRBJ1-4): DAMVIQNPRYQVTQFGKPVTLSCSQTLNHNVMYWYQQKSSQAPKLLFHYYDKDFNNEADTPDNFQSRRPNTSFCFLDIRSPGLGDTAMYLCATSNGGLNDKLFFGSGTQLSVL.

The sample holds many counts of this clonotype. The genes are TRBV20-1 and TRBJ2-3; 8 bases align to TRBD2. The germline CDR1 and CDR2 sequences are DFQATT and SNEGSKA (reference sequence). V shed 5 bases, J shed 6 bases, and the junction held 10 bases outside the gene matches. The CDR3 extends over 14 amino acids. DNA for the CDR3: TGCAGTGCTCTACGGGGGGGCGGTGTGGATACGCAGTATTTT. Translated, it gives CSALRGGGVDTQYF.

In this sample, this clonotype turned up many times. The chain employs TRBV6-2 or TRBV6-3 and TRBJ1-4, with D uncertain. The CDR3 is made up of 16 amino acids. The germline CDR1 and CDR2 sequences are MNHEY and SVGEGT. Trimming removed 5 bases from V and 3 bases from J, with 16 bases in between. The CDR3 region has the DNA TGTGCCAGCAGTCCCCTTCGGTTGTCAGCTAATGAAAAACTGTTTTTT. Translated: CASSPLRLSANEKLFF.

The chain uses TRBV5-1 and TRBJ2-4, with 11 bases that match TRBD1. The CDR3 totals 16 residues. Trimming at V came to 4 bases and at J to 4 bases, leaving 7 bases not matched to a gene. CDR1 and CDR2 from the germline V gene are SGHRS and YFSETQ. In DNA, the CDR3 is TGCGCCAGCAGCCTGGGACAGGGGGTGCGGAAAAACATTCAGTACTTC. Its translation: CASSLGQGVRKNIQYF.

This clonotype was recorded many times. The chain carries TRBV18 and TRBJ1-1; 7 bases align to TRBD1. The CDR3 has 14 residues. Germline trimming cut 6 bases from V and 3 bases from J; bases unmatched to any gene: 7. CDR1 KGHSH and CDR2 LQKENI come from the germline V gene. The CDR3 sequence: CASSINRGDTEAFF. CDR3 coding DNA: TGTGCCAGCTCGATTAACAGGGGAGACACTGAAGCTTTCTTT.

This clonotype was counted ten times or more. The V and J genes are TRBV3-1 and TRBJ1-2; D unresolved. The CDR3 has 14 residues. V was trimmed by 4 bases and J by 4 bases, leaving 13 bases between them. The germline V gene has CDR1 LGHDT and CDR2 YNNKEL (reference sequence). The CDR3 bases are TGTGCCAGCAGCCCAGCAGGCGGTGGCTATGGCTACACCTTC. Amino acid sequence: CASSPAGGGYGYTF.

This clonotype was recorded many times. V usage is TRBV5-1 and J usage is TRBJ2-1, with D perhaps being TRBD1 or TRBD2 (5 bases each). CDR3 length: 12 residues. Germline-derived CDR1 and CDR2 are SGHRS and YFSETQ. V dropped 3 bases and J dropped 14 bases, with 15 bases sitting between them. The CDR3 is CASSSQGVREFF. In DNA, the CDR3 is TGCGCCAGCAGCTCCCAGGGAGTCCGGGAGTTCTTC.

This clonotype was recorded at least ten times. This chain uses TRBV6-5 with TRBJ2-7; 7 bases align to TRBD1. The CDR3 has 17 amino acids. Trimming took 2 bases from V and 6 from J; bases not matched to a gene: 16. The germline CDR1 and CDR2 sequences are MNHEY and SVGAGI. CDR3 sequence: CASSYRRKGAALFEQYF. The DNA for the CDR3 is TGTGCCAGCAGTTACCGCCGAAAGGGGGCCGCCCTCTTCGAGCAGTACTTC.

At least ten counts were recorded for this clonotype. This chain joins TRBV5-1 and TRBJ2-3; 7 bases fit TRBD1. The CDR3 is made up of 17 amino acids. From germline, CDR1 is SGHRS and CDR2 YFSETQ. The trim removed 4 bases at V and 3 bases at J, leaving 14 bases unmatched. CDR3 in DNA: TGCGCCAGCAGCGCACAACCTCCGGGACAGTTTACAGATACGCAGTATTTT. Its translation is CASSAQPPGQFTDTQYF.